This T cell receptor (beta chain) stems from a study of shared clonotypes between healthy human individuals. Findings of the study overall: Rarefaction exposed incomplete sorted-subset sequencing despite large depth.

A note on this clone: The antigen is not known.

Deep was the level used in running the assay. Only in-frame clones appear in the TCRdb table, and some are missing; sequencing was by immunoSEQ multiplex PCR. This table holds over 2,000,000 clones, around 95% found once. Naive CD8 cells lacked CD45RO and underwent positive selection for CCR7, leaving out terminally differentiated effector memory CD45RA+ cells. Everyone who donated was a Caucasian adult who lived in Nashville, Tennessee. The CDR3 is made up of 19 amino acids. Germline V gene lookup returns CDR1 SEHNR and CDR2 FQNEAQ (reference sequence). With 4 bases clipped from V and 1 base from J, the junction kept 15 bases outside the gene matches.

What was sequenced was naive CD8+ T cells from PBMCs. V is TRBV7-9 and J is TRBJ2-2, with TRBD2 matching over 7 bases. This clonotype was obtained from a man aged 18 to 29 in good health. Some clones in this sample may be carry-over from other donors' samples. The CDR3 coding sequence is TGTGCCAGCAGCTCCACTACCCTAGCGGAGCCGATGAACACCGGGGAGCTGTTTTTT. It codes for CASSSTTLAEPMNTGELFF.